This record looks at one T cell receptor beta chain sequence and its context. The sample originates from a study of blood T cell repertoires in COVID-19. Original processing methods: The authors estimated nucleated cell counts from reference gene primer amplification. TCRdb's table, derived via immunoSEQ multiplex PCR, lists solely in-frame clones and lacks some. V and J calls and clone size follow that table, whereas D and trimming were derived from the DNA. The sample includes 200,000 to 250,000 clones, approximately 87% of them seen just once. This CDR3 has 11 amino acids. CDR1 and CDR2 (germline): DFQATT, SNEGSKA (reference sequence). Cohort placement rested on clinical history that participants reported themselves.

The rearrangement links TRBV20-1 to TRBJ1-2; D perhaps matches TRBD1 (6 bases). The sample comprised PBMCs or T cells enriched from blood (not recorded which). The sequence was collected from a woman in her forties or fifties in a cohort exposed to, infected with or recovered from COVID-19 (not recorded which). The CDR3 DNA follows: TGCAGGCACCTACAGGGCAATGGCTACACCTTC. This encodes CRHLQGNGYTF.